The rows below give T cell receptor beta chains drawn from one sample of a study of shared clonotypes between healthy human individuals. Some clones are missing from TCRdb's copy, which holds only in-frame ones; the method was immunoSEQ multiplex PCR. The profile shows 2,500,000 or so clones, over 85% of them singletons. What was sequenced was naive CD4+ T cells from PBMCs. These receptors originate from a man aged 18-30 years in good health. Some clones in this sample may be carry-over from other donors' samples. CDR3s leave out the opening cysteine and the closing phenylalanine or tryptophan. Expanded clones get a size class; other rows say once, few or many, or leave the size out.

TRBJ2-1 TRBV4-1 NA ASSQDGIAGGRNEQF
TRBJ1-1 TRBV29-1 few SVDWGRDEAF
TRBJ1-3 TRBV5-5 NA ASSSSPGVGNTIY
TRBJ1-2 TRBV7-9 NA ASSPGAGIYGYT
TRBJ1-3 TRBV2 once ASRGVRALSGNTIY
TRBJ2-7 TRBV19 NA ASSINRQGGDEQY
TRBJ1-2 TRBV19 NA ASSVSIPTGVLYGYT
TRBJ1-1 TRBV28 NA ASRLEDRYTEAF
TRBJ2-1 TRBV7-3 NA ASSQTGTSGSYNEQF
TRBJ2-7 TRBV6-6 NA ASSSSPGRQY
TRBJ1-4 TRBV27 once ASSPLTGEKLF
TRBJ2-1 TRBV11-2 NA ASSLVRGVHNEQF
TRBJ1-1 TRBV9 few ASSDGRFTEAF
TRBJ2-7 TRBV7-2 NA ASTRRLSSTSYEQY
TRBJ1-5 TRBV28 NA ASSSRQGAQH
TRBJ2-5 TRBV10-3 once AIGTVEETQY
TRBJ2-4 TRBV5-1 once ASRSAGVNIQY
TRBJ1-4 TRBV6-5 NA ASSLDRGEKLF
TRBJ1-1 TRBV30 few AWSVGSNTEAF
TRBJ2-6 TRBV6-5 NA ASSSFSGANVLT